The next 5 T cell receptor beta chains were all read from a single sample in a study of T cell repertoires in aging, cancer and after chemotherapy. Peripheral blood genomic DNA, not sorted cells or RNA, was the template. Multiplex touch-down PCR with TRB-A/B primers amplified rearranged V-D-J TRB sequences. Each CDR3 protein is one row after TCRdb ran MiXCR on the multiplex PCR reads. The data show 1,500 to 2,000 distinct CDR3 sequences, around 24% seen once. Specimen: blood. These receptors all come from a human donor with a solid tumor.

By share of the sample, this clonotype is large. The chain links TRBV7-2 to TRBJ2-3; maybe TRBD1 (6 bases). The V end was cut by 8 bases, the J end by 0 bases, with 15 bases between. The CDR3 contains 15 residues. Germline V gene data show CDR1 as SGHTA and CDR2 as FQGNSA. The DNA for the CDR3 is TGTGCCAGCGGCAGGGGCGCTTCAAGCACAGATACGCAGTATTTT. This gives the protein CASGRGASSTDTQYF.

This clonotype counts as large (0.1 to 1%). The rearrangement joins TRBV6-5 to TRBJ1-1; D is perhaps TRBD1 (5 bases). CDR3 size: 14 residues. Germline assignment: CDR1 MNHEY and CDR2 SVGAGI. The V gene lost 2 bases and the J gene lost 1 base, with 8 bases spanning the gap. The CDR3 sequence: CASSYPGQNTEAFF. The DNA for the CDR3 is TGTGCCAGCAGTTACCCCGGACAGAACACTGAAGCTTTCTTT.

The rearrangement links TRBV7-2 to TRBJ1-2, with 10 bases fitting TRBD1. This CDR3 is 15 amino acids long. The germline V gene encodes CDR1 SGHTA and CDR2 FQGNSA. With V trimmed by 2 bases and J by 1 base, 1 base remained unmatched. The CDR3 reads CASSLRTGGNYGYTF. CDR3 in DNA: TGTGCCAGCAGCTTAAGGACAGGGGGTAACTATGGCTACACCTTC.

The CDR3 reads CASSLGYGQIEFNYGYTF. DNA of the CDR3: TGTGCCAGCAGCTTAGGGTACGGACAGATAGAGTTTAACTATGGCTACACCTTC. The chain couples TRBV11-2 to TRBJ1-2, with a possible D match to TRBD1 (6 bases). Germline CDR1 SGHAT, CDR2 FQNNGV. This CDR3 comprises 18 residues. Trimming took off 1 base at V and 1 base at J, with 19 bases between the two ends.

With regard to this clonotype: The CDR3 carries no conserved terminal phenylalanine or tryptophan, so it likely arises from a read error. The chain uses TRBV30 and TRBJ2-3; D is uncertain. Germline V CDR1 and CDR2: GTSNPN, SVGIG (reference sequence). V lost 4 bases, J lost 0 bases, and 8 bases lay in between. CDR3 length: 13 amino acids. The CDR3 sequence is CAWKKSSTDTQYL. The CDR3 DNA follows: TGTGCCTGGAAAAAGTCTAGCACAGATACGCAGTATTTG.